The subject of this entry is one TCR beta chain. Antigen specificity is unknown. Germline values: CDR1 SGHDN, CDR2 FVKESK. V dropped 5 bases and J dropped 9 bases, with 11 bases sitting between them. The CDR3 is 13 residues long. This record belongs to a study of early T cells in non-severe SARS-CoV-2 infection. About the research overall: Sequenced bulk RNA came from whole blood that was unsorted, and chains were unpaired. General study findings and limits: In VDJdb matching, anti-spike CD8 responses were favored while private and CD4 specificities went missing.

Unique molecular identifiers were added to individual cDNA molecules. In TCRdb, the 5' RACE reads were re-called with MiXCR into one record per CDR3 protein. The table includes approximately 110,000 distinct CDR3 sequences, under 15% detected once. Sequenced material: whole blood. This clonotype originated in an adult who was a healthcare worker with PCR-confirmed SARS-CoV-2 infection or an uninfected control (not recorded which). This chain uses TRBV14 with TRBJ1-6; D is uncertain. The CDR3 sequence is CASSTVLGSPLHF. DNA for the CDR3: TGTGCCAGCAGCACTGTTCTTGGTTCACCCCTCCACTTT.